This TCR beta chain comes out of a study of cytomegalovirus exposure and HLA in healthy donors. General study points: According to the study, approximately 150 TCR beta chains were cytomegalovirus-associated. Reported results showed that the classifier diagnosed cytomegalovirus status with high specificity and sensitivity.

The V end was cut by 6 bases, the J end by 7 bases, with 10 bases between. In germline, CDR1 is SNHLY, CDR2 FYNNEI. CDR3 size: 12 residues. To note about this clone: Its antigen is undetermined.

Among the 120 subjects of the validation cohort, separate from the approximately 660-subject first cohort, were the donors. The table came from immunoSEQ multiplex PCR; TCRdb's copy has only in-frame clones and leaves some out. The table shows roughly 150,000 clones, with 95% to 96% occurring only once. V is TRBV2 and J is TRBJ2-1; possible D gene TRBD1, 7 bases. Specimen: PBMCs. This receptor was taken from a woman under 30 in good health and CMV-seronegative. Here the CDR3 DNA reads TGTGCCAGCAGGGGGGGACAGAATGAGCAGTTCTTC. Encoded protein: CASRGGQNEQFF.